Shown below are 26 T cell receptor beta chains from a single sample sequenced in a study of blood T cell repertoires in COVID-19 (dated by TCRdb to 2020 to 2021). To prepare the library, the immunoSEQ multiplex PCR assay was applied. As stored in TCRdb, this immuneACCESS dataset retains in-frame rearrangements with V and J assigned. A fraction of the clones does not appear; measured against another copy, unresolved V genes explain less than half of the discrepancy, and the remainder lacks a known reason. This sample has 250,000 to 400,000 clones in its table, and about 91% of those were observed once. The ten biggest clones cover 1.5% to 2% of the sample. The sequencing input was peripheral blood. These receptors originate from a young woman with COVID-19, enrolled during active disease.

The CDR3 sequence is CAWSTRTGEAFF. The CDR3, as DNA: TGTGCCTGGAGTACCCGGACAGGGGAAGCTTTCTTT. The genes are TRBV30 and TRBJ1-1; the match to TRBD1 covers 8 bases. The CDR3 has 12 residues. Germline CDR1 is GTSNPN and CDR2 is SVGIG (reference sequence). Trimming removed 2 bases from V and 8 bases from J; junction bases left unmatched: 4.

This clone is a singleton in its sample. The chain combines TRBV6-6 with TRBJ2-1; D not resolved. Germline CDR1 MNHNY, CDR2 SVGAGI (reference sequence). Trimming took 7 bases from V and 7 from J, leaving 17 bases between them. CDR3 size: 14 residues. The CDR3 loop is CASTQGASPNEQFF. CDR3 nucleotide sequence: TGTGCCAGCACCCAAGGAGCGTCACCAAATGAGCAGTTCTTC.

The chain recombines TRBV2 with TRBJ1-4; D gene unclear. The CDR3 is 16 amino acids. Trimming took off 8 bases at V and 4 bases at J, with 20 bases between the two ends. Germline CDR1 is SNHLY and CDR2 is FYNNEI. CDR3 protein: CASLDPREINNEKLFF. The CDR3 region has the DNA TGTGCCAGCCTCGATCCACGGGAAATTAATAATGAAAAACTGTTTTTT.

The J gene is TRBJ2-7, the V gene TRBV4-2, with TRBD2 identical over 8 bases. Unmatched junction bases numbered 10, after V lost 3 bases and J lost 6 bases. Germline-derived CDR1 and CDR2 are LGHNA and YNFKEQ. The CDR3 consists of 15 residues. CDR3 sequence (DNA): TGTGCCAGCAGCCACGTCGGGGGGGGGCCTACCGAGCAGTACTTC. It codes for CASSHVGGGPTEQYF.

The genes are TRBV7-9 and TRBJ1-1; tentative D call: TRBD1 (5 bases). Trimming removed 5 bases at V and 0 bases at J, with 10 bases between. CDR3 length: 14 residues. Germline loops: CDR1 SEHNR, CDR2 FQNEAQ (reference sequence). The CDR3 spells CASSPGIMNTEAFF. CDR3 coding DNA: TGTGCCAGCAGCCCAGGGATCATGAACACTGAAGCTTTCTTT. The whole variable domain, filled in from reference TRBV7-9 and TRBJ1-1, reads DTGVSQNPRHKITKRGQNVTFRCDPISEHNRLYWYRQTLGQGPEFLTYFQNEAQLEKSRLLSDRFSAERPKGSFSTLEIQRTEQGDSAMYLCASSPGIMNTEAFFGQGTRLTVV.

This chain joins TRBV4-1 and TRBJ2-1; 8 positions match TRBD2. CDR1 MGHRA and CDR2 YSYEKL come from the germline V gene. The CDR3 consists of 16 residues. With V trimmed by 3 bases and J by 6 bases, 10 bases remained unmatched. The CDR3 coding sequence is TGCGCCAGCAGCCATCCCGGGACTAGATACTTCAATGAGCAGTTCTTC. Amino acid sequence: CASSHPGTRYFNEQFF.

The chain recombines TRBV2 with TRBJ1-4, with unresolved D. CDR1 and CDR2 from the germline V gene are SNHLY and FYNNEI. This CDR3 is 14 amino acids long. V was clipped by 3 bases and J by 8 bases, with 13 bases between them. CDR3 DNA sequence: TGTGCCAGCAGTGATGAGGCAGCTTGGGAAAAACTGTTTTTT. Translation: CASSDEAAWEKLFF.

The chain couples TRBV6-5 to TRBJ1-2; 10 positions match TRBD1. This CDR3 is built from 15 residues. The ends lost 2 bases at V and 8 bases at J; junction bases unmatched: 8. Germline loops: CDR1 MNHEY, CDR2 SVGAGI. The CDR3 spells CASSYTPGTGEGYTF. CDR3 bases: TGTGCCAGCAGTTACACACCCGGGACAGGGGAAGGCTACACCTTC.

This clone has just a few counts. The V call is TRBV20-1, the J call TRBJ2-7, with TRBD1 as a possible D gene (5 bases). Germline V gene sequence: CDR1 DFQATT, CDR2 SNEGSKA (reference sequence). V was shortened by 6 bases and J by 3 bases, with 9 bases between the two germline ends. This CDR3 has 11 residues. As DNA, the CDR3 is TGCAGTGCGGGGCATCTCTACGAGCAGTACGTC. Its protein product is CSAGHLYEQYV.

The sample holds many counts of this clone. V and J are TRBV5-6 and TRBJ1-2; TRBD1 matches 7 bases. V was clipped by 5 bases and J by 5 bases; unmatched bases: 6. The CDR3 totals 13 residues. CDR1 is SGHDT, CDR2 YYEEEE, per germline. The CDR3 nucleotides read TGTGCCAGCAGTCTGGGACAGCGTTATGGCTACACCTTC. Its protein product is CASSLGQRYGYTF.

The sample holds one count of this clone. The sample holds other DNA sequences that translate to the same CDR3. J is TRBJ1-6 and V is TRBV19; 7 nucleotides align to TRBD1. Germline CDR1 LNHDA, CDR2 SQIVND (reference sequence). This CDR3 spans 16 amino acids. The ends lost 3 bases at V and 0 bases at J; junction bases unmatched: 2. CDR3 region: CASSIRDSSYNSPLHF. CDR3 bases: TGTGCCAGTAGTATCCGGGACAGCTCCTATAATTCACCCCTCCACTTT.

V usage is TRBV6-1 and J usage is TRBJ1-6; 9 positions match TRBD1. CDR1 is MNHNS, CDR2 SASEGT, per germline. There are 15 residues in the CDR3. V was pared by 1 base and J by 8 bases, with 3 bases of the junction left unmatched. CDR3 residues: CASSEGGQGDSPLHF. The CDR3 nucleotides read TGTGCCAGCAGTGAAGGGGGACAGGGCGATTCACCCCTCCACTTT.

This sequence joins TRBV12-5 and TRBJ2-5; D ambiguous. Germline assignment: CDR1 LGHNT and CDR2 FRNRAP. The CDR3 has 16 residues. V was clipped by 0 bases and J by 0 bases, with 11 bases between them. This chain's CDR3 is CASGLVGIRDQETQYF. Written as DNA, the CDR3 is TGTGCTAGTGGTTTGGTAGGAATTCGGGACCAAGAGACCCAGTACTTC.

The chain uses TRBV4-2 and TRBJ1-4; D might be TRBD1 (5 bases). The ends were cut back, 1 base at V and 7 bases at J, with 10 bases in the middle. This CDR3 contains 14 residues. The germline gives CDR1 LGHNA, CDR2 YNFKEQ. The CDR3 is CASSQGQGGEKLFF. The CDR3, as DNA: TGTGCCAGCAGCCAAGGGCAGGGCGGTGAAAAACTGTTTTTT.

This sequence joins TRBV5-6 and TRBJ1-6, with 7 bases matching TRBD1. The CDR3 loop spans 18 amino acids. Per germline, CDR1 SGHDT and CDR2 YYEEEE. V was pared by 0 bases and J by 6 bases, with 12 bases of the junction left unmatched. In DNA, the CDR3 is TGTGCCAGCAGCTTGGGGACAGGCATCCCCCTAAGTAATTCACCCCTCCACTTT. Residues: CASSLGTGIPLSNSPLHF.

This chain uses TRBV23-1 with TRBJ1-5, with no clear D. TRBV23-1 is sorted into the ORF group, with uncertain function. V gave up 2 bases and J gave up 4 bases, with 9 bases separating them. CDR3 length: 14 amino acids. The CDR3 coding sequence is TGCGCCAGCAGTCAAGATAGGACTAATCAGCCCCAGCATTTT. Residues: CASSQDRTNQPQHF.

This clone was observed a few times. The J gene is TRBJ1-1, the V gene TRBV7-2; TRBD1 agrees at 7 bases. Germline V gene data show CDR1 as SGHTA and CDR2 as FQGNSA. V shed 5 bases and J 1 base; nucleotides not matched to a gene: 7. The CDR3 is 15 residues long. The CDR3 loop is CASSDMGTENTEAFF. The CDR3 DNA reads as TGTGCCAGCAGCGACATGGGGACAGAGAACACTGAAGCTTTCTTT.

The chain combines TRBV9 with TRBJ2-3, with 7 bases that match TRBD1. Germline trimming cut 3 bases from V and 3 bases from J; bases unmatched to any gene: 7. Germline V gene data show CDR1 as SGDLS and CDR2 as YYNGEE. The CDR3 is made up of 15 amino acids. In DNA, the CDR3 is TGTGCCAGCAGCGCCGACAGGGCCCGAACAGATACGCAGTATTTT. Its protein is CASSADRARTDTQYF.

This CDR3 reads CASSPEGVPPLHF. The CDR3 DNA sequence: TGTGCCAGCAGCCCCGAGGGGGTGCCACCCCTCCACTTT. This sequence joins TRBV4-2 and TRBJ1-6; D possibly corresponds to TRBD1 (6 bases). This CDR3 has 13 amino acids. Germline V gene lookup returns CDR1 LGHNA and CDR2 YNFKEQ. V was clipped by 4 bases and J by 11 bases, with 12 bases between them.

In DNA, the CDR3 is TGCGCCAGCAGCTCTGGTCGGGGGAGTTCCTACGAGCAGTACTTC. Translated, it gives CASSSGRGSSYEQYF. J is TRBJ2-7 and V is TRBV5-1, with a weak D call TRBD2 (6 bases). Trimming removed 3 bases at V and 1 base at J, with 14 bases between. Germline V CDR1 and CDR2: SGHRS, YFSETQ. The CDR3 sequence is 15 residues long.

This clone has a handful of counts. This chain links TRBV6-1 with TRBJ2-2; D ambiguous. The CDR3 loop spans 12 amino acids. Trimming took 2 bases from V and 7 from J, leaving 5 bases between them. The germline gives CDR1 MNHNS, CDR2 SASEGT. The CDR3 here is CASSELSGELFF. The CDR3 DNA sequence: TGTGCCAGCAGTGAATTGAGCGGGGAGCTGTTTTTT.

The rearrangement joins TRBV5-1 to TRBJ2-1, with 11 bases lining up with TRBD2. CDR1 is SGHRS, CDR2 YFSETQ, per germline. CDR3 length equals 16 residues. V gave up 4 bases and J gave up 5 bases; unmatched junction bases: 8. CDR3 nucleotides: TGCGCCAGCAGCCTTTATAGCGGGGGGGCTAACAATGAGCAGTTCTTC. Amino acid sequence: CASSLYSGGANNEQFF.

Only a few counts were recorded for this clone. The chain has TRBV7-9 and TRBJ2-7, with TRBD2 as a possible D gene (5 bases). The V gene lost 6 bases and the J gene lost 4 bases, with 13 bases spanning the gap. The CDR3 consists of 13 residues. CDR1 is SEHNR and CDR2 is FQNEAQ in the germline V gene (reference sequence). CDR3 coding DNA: TGTGCCAGCAGGGAGGACGGGTCTTACGAGCAGTACGTC. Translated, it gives CASREDGSYEQYV.

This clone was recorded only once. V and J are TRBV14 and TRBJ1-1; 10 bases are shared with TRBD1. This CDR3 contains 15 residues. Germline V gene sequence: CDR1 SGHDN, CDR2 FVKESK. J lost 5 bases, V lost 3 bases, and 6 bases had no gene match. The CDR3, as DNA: TGTGCCAGCAGCCATCGGACAGGGGGTAGGACTGAAGCTTTCTTT. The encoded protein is CASSHRTGGRTEAFF.

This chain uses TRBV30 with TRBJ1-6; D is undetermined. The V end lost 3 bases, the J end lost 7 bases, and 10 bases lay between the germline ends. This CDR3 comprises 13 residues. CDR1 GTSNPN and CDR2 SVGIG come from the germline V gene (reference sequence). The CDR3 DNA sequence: TGTGCCTGGAGCTCTAATTTGAATTCACCCCTCCACTTT. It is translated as CAWSSNLNSPLHF.

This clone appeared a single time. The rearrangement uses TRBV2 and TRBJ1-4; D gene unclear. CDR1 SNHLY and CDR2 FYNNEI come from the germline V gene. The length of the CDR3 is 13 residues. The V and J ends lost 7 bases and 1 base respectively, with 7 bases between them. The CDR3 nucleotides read TGTGCCAGCACGAGGTTAACTAATGAAAAACTGTTTTTT. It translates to CASTRLTNEKLFF.